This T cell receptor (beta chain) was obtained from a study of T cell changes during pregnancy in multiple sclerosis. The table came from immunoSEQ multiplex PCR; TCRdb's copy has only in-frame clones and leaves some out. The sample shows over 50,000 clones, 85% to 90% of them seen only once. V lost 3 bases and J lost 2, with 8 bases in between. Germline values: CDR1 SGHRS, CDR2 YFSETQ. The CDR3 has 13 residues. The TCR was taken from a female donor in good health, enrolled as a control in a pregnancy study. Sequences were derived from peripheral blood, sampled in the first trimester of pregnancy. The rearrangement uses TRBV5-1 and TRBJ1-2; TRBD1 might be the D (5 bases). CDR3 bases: TGCGCCAGCAGCTCGACAGAAAACTATGGCTACACCTTC. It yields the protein CASSSTENYGYTF.